These T cell receptor beta chains were read from a single sample in a study of T cell repertoires in cytomegalovirus infection. TCRdb reprocessed the reads with MiXCR, giving one entry per CDR3 protein. The sample yields around 270,000 distinct CDR3 sequences, approximately 9.1% seen once. The material sequenced was PBMCs. The receptors were gathered from a human donor in good health (CMV status not recorded). Some clones in this sample may be carry-over from other donors' samples. The CDR3 runs from the conserved cysteine through the conserved F or W. Fields, in order: clone size, J gene, D gene, V gene, CDR3 DNA, CDR3 protein. The D gene is left open where the match is weak. Clone size is stated in some rows and not others, as once, few, many or a class when expanded.

size: many
J: TRBJ2-4
D: TRBD2
V: TRBV11-2
DNA: TGTGCCAGCAGCCGATCGCGGGGGGGCACAATACTAGCCAAAAACATTCAGTACTTC
CDR3: CASSRSRGGTILAKNIQYF

size: many
J: TRBJ2-2
D: -
V: TRBV11-2
DNA: TGTGCCAGCATGCCCAGGGCGATCATCGGGGAGCTGTTTTTT
CDR3: CASMPRAIIGELFF

size: -
J: TRBJ2-7
D: TRBD1
V: TRBV20-1
DNA: TGCAGTGCTCCAACAGGGGGCCCTTCCTACGAGCAGTACTTC
CDR3: CSAPTGGPSYEQYF

size: -
J: TRBJ2-5
D: TRBD2
V: TRBV13
DNA: TGTGCCAGCAGCCCAAGTAGTGCGGCGGGAGCCCGGAGGACCCAGTACTTC
CDR3: CASSPSSAAGARRTQYF

size: many
J: TRBJ1-1
D: TRBD1
V: TRBV29-1
DNA: TGCAGCGTTGAAATTGGAGGGGGCTCCAAGGCTGAAGCTTTCTTT
CDR3: CSVEIGGGSKAEAFF

size: few
J: TRBJ2-2
D: TRBD1
V: TRBV5-1
DNA: TGCGCCAGCAGCCCCCGACAGGGAGTGAACACCGGGGAGCTGTTTTTT
CDR3: CASSPRQGVNTGELFF

size: -
J: TRBJ2-2
D: -
V: TRBV2
DNA: TGTGCCAGCAGTGAAGCGCGTGGGGCCGGGGAGCTGTTTTTT
CDR3: CASSEARGAGELFF

size: -
J: TRBJ1-5
D: -
V: TRBV5-5
DNA: TGTGCCAGCAGCTTGATCCCAGGGTCTAGCAATCAGCCCCAGCATTTT
CDR3: CASSLIPGSSNQPQHF

size: many
J: TRBJ2-1
D: TRBD2
V: TRBV27
DNA: TGTGCCAGCACTAAGACTAGCGGGGGGGCATTAGGGAATGAGCAGTTCTTC
CDR3: CASTKTSGGALGNEQFF

size: many
J: TRBJ2-3
D: -
V: TRBV7-2
DNA: TGTGCCAGCAGCTTAGGGGTGGGGGTAGATACGCAGTATTTT
CDR3: CASSLGVGVDTQYF

size: -
J: TRBJ2-7
D: TRBD2
V: TRBV5-1
DNA: TGCGCCAGCAGCGCCGCACTAGCGGGCGGTGGGGGGGAGCAGTACTTC
CDR3: CASSAALAGGGGEQYF

size: many
J: TRBJ2-1
D: TRBD2
V: TRBV7-6
DNA: TGTGCCAGCAGCGTTCTAGCGGGAGGCTCCTACAATGAGCAGTTCTTC
CDR3: CASSVLAGGSYNEQFF

size: many
J: TRBJ2-1
D: -
V: TRBV19
DNA: TGTGCCAGTAGTATAACTTTTTCCTACAACAATGAGCAGTTCTTC
CDR3: CASSITFSYNNEQFF

size: many
J: TRBJ2-1
D: TRBD2
V: TRBV7-8
DNA: TGTGCCAGCAGCTTTCAGGCTAGCGGGCTGAGCTCCTACAATGAGCAGTTCTTC
CDR3: CASSFQASGLSSYNEQFF

size: -
J: TRBJ1-2
D: -
V: TRBV20-1
DNA: TGCAGTGCTATCCCCCCCAGGGGATCGAACTATGGCTACACCTTC
CDR3: CSAIPPRGSNYGYTF

size: many
J: TRBJ1-5
D: -
V: TRBV19
DNA: TGTGCCAGTACCATTACAGGACCGAATCAGCCCCAGCATTTT
CDR3: CASTITGPNQPQHF

size: many
J: TRBJ1-2
D: TRBD1
V: TRBV7-8
DNA: TGTGCCAGCAGCTTAGCGCAGGGGGAAAACTATGGCTACACCTTC
CDR3: CASSLAQGENYGYTF

size: -
J: TRBJ2-6
D: -
V: TRBV7-8
DNA: TGTGCCAGCAGCTCCCGCGGCCTCTCTGGGGCCAACGTCCTGACTTTC
CDR3: CASSSRGLSGANVLTF

size: -
J: TRBJ2-7
D: -
V: TRBV5-1
DNA: TGCGCCAGCAGTACCAGGGGGGGGAACTACGAGCAGTACTTC
CDR3: CASSTRGGNYEQYF

size: many
J: TRBJ1-1
D: TRBD1
V: TRBV7-3
DNA: TGTGCCAGCAGCTGGGGACAGGGGGGGAGCACTGAAGCTTTCTTT
CDR3: CASSWGQGGSTEAFF

size: few
J: TRBJ1-1
D: -
V: TRBV5-8
DNA: TGTGCCAGCAGCTCAGGGCCCCGAGGGGAGGCTTTCTTT
CDR3: CASSSGPRGEAFF

size: few
J: TRBJ2-7
D: TRBD2
V: TRBV6-2/TRBV6-3
DNA: TGTGCCAGCAGTCCCGGGACTAGCGGGAATGTGTACGAGCAGTACTTC
CDR3: CASSPGTSGNVYEQYF

size: -
J: TRBJ1-4
D: -
V: TRBV19
DNA: TGTGCCAGTAGCTGGGACGGTGGGGGCGAAAAACTGTTTTTT
CDR3: CASSWDGGGEKLFF

size: many
J: TRBJ2-2
D: TRBD2
V: TRBV7-2
DNA: TGTGCCAGCAGCCCTAGACTAGCGGGAGAAACCGGGGAGCTGTTTTTT
CDR3: CASSPRLAGETGELFF

size: many
J: TRBJ1-1
D: TRBD1
V: TRBV7-3
DNA: TGTGCCAGCAGCCCCGGACAGGGGGCCCTGAACACTGAAGCTTTCTTT
CDR3: CASSPGQGALNTEAFF

size: medium-sized
J: TRBJ2-6
D: TRBD1
V: TRBV29-1
DNA: TGCAGCGTCCTCCAGGACAGGGTTTCTGGGGCCAACGTCCTGACTTTC
CDR3: CSVLQDRVSGANVLTF

size: many
J: TRBJ2-3
D: -
V: TRBV18
DNA: TGTGCCAGCTCACCAGAAGCGGCTTCGACGGATACGCAGTATTTT
CDR3: CASSPEAASTDTQYF

size: few
J: TRBJ1-4
D: -
V: TRBV6-6
DNA: TGTGCCAGCAGGAGGGACGGTGCAACTAATGAAAAACTGTTTTTT
CDR3: CASRRDGATNEKLFF